These 32 T cell receptor beta chains were sequenced from one sample in a study of CD8+ T cells in alopecia areata. TCR sequencing used cDNA made by reverse transcription of extracted RNA. Produced via immunoSEQ multiplex PCR; TCRdb's table is partial and in-frame only. The sample contains 170,000 or so clones, 50% to 70% of which appear only once. Treatment in this sample: oral pan-JAK inhibitor, 5-10 mg twice daily. The material was CD4+ T cells sorted from blood, obtained at week 4, from a patient treated with tofacitinib. The source is a human donor with alopecia areata.

About this clone itself: The junction differs from germline at one of its ends, possibly a read error. The rearrangement joins TRBV7-9 to TRBJ2-5, with D perhaps TRBD1 (5 bases). Germline-derived CDR1 and CDR2 are SEHNR and FQNEAQ (reference sequence). CDR3 length equals 8 residues. CDR3 protein: CASSQGDF. The CDR3 DNA is TGTGCCAGCAGCCAAGGGGACTTC.

The rearrangement links TRBV30 to TRBJ2-2; D perhaps matches TRBD1 (6 bases). V was pared by 3 bases and J by 4 bases, with 9 bases between. Germline V CDR1 and CDR2: GTSNPN, SVGIG (reference sequence). The CDR3 consists of 13 residues. CDR3 amino acids: CAWSDRFTGELFF. The CDR3 DNA sequence: TGTGCCTGGAGCGACAGGTTCACCGGGGAGCTGTTTTTT.

The CDR3 DNA follows: TGTGCCATCAGTGAGGAAGGCCACTACGAGCAGTACTTC. It specifies CAISEEGHYEQYF. The J gene is TRBJ2-7, the V gene TRBV10-3; D unresolved. CDR3 size: 13 residues. V was trimmed by 2 bases and J by 3 bases, leaving 8 bases between them. Looked up from germline, CDR1 is ENHRY and CDR2 is SYGVKD.

The gene calls are TRBV2 and TRBJ2-7; TRBD1 matches at 9 bases. The CDR3 contains 12 residues. CDR1 and CDR2 from the germline V gene are SNHLY and FYNNEI. The J segment lost 6 bases and the V segment lost 8 bases, leaving 5 bases of the junction unmatched. Here the CDR3 reads CASAGTGLEQYF. The CDR3 nucleotides are TGTGCCAGCGCTGGGACAGGGCTCGAGCAGTACTTC.

This chain connects TRBV11-2 to TRBJ2-5; D is possibly TRBD2 (5 bases). V lost 5 bases and J 5 bases, leaving 15 bases between the germline ends. This CDR3 region has 14 residues. Germline values: CDR1 SGHAT, CDR2 FQNNGV. CDR3 nucleotides: TGTGCCAGCAGCCGAGGGTCACAGAGGGAGACCCAGTACTTC. Encoded protein: CASSRGSQRETQYF. The full variable domain, in which reference TRBV11-2 and TRBJ2-5 provide the parts outside the CDR3, is EAGVAQSPRYKIIEKRQSVAFWCNPISGHATLYWYQQILGQGPKLLIQFQNNGVVDDSQLPKDRFSAERLKGVDSTLKIQPAKLEDSAVYLCASSRGSQRETQYFGPGTRLLVL.

This chain joins TRBV4-1 and TRBJ1-1, with D perhaps matching TRBD1 (6 bases). V lost 2 bases and J 4 bases, leaving 14 bases between the germline ends. Germline lookup yields CDR1 MGHRA and CDR2 YSYEKL. The CDR3 is 15 amino acids. The CDR3 loop is CASSQMRGGGTEAFF. CDR3 nucleotide sequence: TGCGCCAGCAGCCAAATGCGGGGGGGCGGCACTGAAGCTTTCTTT.

The chain has TRBV5-6 and TRBJ2-1, with 8 nucleotides matching TRBD2. V lost 1 base to trimming and J lost 6 bases; unmatched junction nucleotides: 9. CDR1 and CDR2 (germline): SGHDT, YYEEEE. The CDR3 has 16 amino acids. The CDR3 bases are TGTGCCAGCAGCTTGTACCGGCAGCGGGGGTTCAATGAGCAGTTCTTC. It encodes CASSLYRQRGFNEQFF.

The V and J genes are TRBV25-1 and TRBJ1-2; 7 nucleotides align to TRBD1. Germline loops: CDR1 MGHDK, CDR2 SYGVNS. This CDR3 contains 14 residues. Trimming at V came to 8 bases and at J to 4 bases, leaving 10 bases not matched to a gene. Here the CDR3 reads CASANPGGGYGYTF. Written as DNA, the CDR3 is TGTGCCAGCGCGAATCCAGGGGGAGGCTATGGCTACACCTTC.

This chain connects TRBV6-5 to TRBJ2-5, with a tentative D call TRBD2 (6 bases). The length of the CDR3 is 13 residues. Germline-derived CDR1 and CDR2 are MNHEY and SVGAGI. V was pared by 11 bases and J by 4 bases, with 17 bases between. For the CDR3, the DNA is TGTGCCGCTGGGGGAGGAGGCGGAGAGACCCAGTACTTC. Its protein product is CAAGGGGGETQYF.

The V gene is TRBV9, the J gene TRBJ1-6; D not certain. The germline gives CDR1 SGDLS, CDR2 YYNGEE. Deletions cut 1 base from V and 7 bases from J, with 9 bases between. The CDR3 totals 14 residues. CDR3 region: CASSVRPGNSPLHF. The CDR3 DNA follows: TGTGCCAGCAGCGTACGACCCGGGAATTCACCCCTCCACTTT. The complete variable domain, with remaining parts taken from reference TRBV9 and TRBJ1-6, reads DSGVTQTPKHLITATGQRVTLRCSPRSGDLSVYWYQQSLDQGLQFLIQYYNGEERAKGNILERFSAQQFPDLHSELNLSSLELGDSALYFCASSVRPGNSPLHFGNGTRLTVT.

The V gene is TRBV30, the J gene TRBJ1-1; D is undetermined. This CDR3 is built from 15 residues. The ends were cut back, 0 bases at V and 1 base at J, with 12 bases in the middle. Germline assignment: CDR1 GTSNPN and CDR2 SVGIG (reference sequence). CDR3 nucleotide sequence: TGTGCCTGGAGTGTATTGTGGGGATGGAACACTGAAGCTTTCTTT. It translates to CAWSVLWGWNTEAFF. The whole variable domain, filled in from reference TRBV30 and TRBJ1-1, reads SQTIHQWPATLVQPVGSPLSLECTVEGTSNPNLYWYRQAAGRGLQLLFYSVGIGQISSEVPQNLSASRPQDRQFILSSKKLLLSDSGFYLCAWSVLWGWNTEAFFGQGTRLTVV.

J is TRBJ2-3 and V is TRBV25-1; TRBD1 matches 8 bases. Germline V gene sequence: CDR1 MGHDK, CDR2 SYGVNS. Trimming at V came to 8 bases and at J to 0 bases, leaving 7 bases not matched to a gene. The CDR3 covers 15 residues. In nucleotides, the CDR3 is TGTGCCAGCGGACTATGGACAGGGAGCACAGATACGCAGTATTTT. Translation gives CASGLWTGSTDTQYF. The entire variable domain, with the rest obtained from reference TRBV25-1 and TRBJ2-3, is as follows: EADIYQTPRYLVIGTGKKITLECSQTMGHDKMYWYQQDPGMELHLIHYSYGVNSTEKGDLSSESTVSRIRTEHFPLTLESARPSHTSQYLCASGLWTGSTDTQYFGPGTRLTVL.

The V call is TRBV7-8, the J call TRBJ1-6; D gene unclear. The CDR3 has 15 residues. V was clipped by 4 bases and J by 6 bases, with 13 bases between them. Germline V gives CDR1 SGHVS, CDR2 FQNEAQ. In DNA, the CDR3 is TGTGCCAGCAGCTCCTCATTGGCTTTTAATTCACCCCTCCACTTT. It specifies CASSSSLAFNSPLHF.

The sample holds a few counts of this clone. The J gene is TRBJ2-3, the V gene TRBV19, with 12 bases lining up with TRBD2. Looked up from germline, CDR1 is LNHDA and CDR2 is SQIVND (reference sequence). V dropped 5 bases and J dropped 3; count of bases not matched to a gene: 6. This CDR3 spans 16 amino acids. The chain's CDR3 is CASSLSTSGGTDTQYF. CDR3 coding DNA: TGTGCCAGTAGTCTTTCGACTAGCGGGGGAACAGATACGCAGTATTTT.

The CDR3 region is CASSLRGGGEQYF. As DNA, the CDR3 is TGTGCCAGCAGTCTGCGAGGGGGAGGGGAGCAGTACTTC. The chain uses TRBV27 and TRBJ2-7, with D perhaps matching TRBD2 (7 bases). The length of the CDR3 is 13 residues. Trimming took 5 bases from V and 7 from J, leaving 15 bases between them. Germline values: CDR1 MNHEY, CDR2 SMNVEV (reference sequence).

This sequence joins TRBV30 and TRBJ1-5; no clear D. Trimming shortened V by 1 base and J by 0 bases, and 10 bases separated the two germline ends. Per germline, CDR1 GTSNPN and CDR2 SVGIG (reference sequence). The CDR3 sequence is 15 residues long. The chain's CDR3 is CAWSGYGYSNQPQHF. Here the CDR3 DNA reads TGTGCCTGGAGTGGGTACGGTTATAGCAATCAGCCCCAGCATTTT. The whole variable domain, remainder taken from reference TRBV30 and TRBJ1-5, is SQTIHQWPATLVQPVGSPLSLECTVEGTSNPNLYWYRQAAGRGLQLLFYSVGIGQISSEVPQNLSASRPQDRQFILSSKKLLLSDSGFYLCAWSGYGYSNQPQHFGDGTRLSIL.

V and J are TRBV30 and TRBJ1-6; D is perhaps TRBD1 (5 bases). Germline V lookup: CDR1 GTSNPN, CDR2 SVGIG (reference sequence). Trimming stripped 4 bases from V and 7 bases from J, with 14 bases between. The CDR3 totals 14 residues. DNA of the CDR3: TGTGCCTGGACCCAGAGACAGAGAAATTCACCCCTCCACTTT. Its protein product is CAWTQRQRNSPLHF. The full variable domain, its missing parts supplied by reference TRBV30 and TRBJ1-6, is SQTIHQWPATLVQPVGSPLSLECTVEGTSNPNLYWYRQAAGRGLQLLFYSVGIGQISSEVPQNLSASRPQDRQFILSSKKLLLSDSGFYLCAWTQRQRNSPLHFGNGTRLTVT.

The gene calls are TRBV7-2 and TRBJ2-7; D is unclear. Germline V gene sequence: CDR1 SGHTA, CDR2 FQGNSA. V was cut by 5 bases and J by 2 bases, with 7 bases left in between. The CDR3 is 12 residues long. The CDR3 here is CASSPAAYEQYF. Here the CDR3 DNA reads TGTGCCAGCAGCCCAGCCGCCTACGAGCAGTACTTC.

The chain has TRBV7-9 and TRBJ2-1; D is perhaps TRBD1 (5 bases). From germline, CDR1 is SEHNR and CDR2 FQNEAQ (reference sequence). CDR3 length equals 15 residues. Trimming removed 5 bases at V and 1 base at J, with 12 bases between. CDR3 in amino acids: CASSQERGSYNEQFF. DNA for the CDR3: TGTGCCAGCAGCCAAGAAAGGGGATCCTACAATGAGCAGTTCTTC.

The chain couples TRBV18 to TRBJ2-7; D may be TRBD1 (6 bases). V lost 2 bases to trimming and J lost 0 bases, with 11 bases between them. The CDR3 runs to 15 residues. Germline loops: CDR1 KGHSH, CDR2 LQKENI. The CDR3 spells CASSPSRQVSYEQYF. The CDR3 region has the DNA TGTGCCAGCTCACCATCGAGACAGGTCTCCTACGAGCAGTACTTC.

CDR3 loop: CASSLIGTGRGETQYF. The CDR3, as DNA: TGTGCCAGCAGCCTCATCGGGACAGGGCGAGGGGAGACCCAGTACTTC. The chain couples TRBV7-6 to TRBJ2-5, with 9 bases identical to TRBD1. J lost 5 bases, V lost 5 bases, and 12 bases had no gene match. The CDR3 has 16 residues. CDR1 SGHVS and CDR2 FNYEAQ come from the germline V gene.

This clone was counted a single time. The rearrangement uses TRBV25-1 and TRBJ1-3; D may be TRBD1 (6 bases). The CDR3 extends over 13 amino acids. Looked up from germline, CDR1 is MGHDK and CDR2 is SYGVNS. V was cut by 5 bases and J by 2 bases, with 7 bases left in between. CDR3 DNA: TGTGCCAGCAGTACAGGGACTGGAAACACCATATATTTT. The encoded protein is CASSTGTGNTIYF.

The chain employs TRBV7-2 and TRBJ2-5; D is unresolved. CDR1 is SGHTA, CDR2 FQGNSA, per germline. V was clipped by 4 bases and J by 5 bases, with 5 bases between them. This CDR3 has 11 residues. The CDR3 DNA follows: TGTGCCAGCAGCTCACGGGAGACCCAGTACTTC. This encodes CASSSRETQYF. The whole variable domain, filled in from reference TRBV7-2 and TRBJ2-5, reads GAGVSQSPSNKVTEKGKDVELRCDPISGHTALYWYRQSLGQGLEFLIYFQGNSAPDKSGLPSDRFSAERTGGSVSTLTIQRTQQEDSAVYLCASSSRETQYFGPGTRLLVL.

This chain uses TRBV29-1 with TRBJ2-5; D gene ambiguous. Germline V gene lookup returns CDR1 SQVTM and CDR2 ANQGSEA. The ends were cut back, 6 bases at V and 1 base at J, with 9 bases in the middle. This CDR3 is built from 12 residues. The DNA of the CDR3 is TGCAGCGTCTATTCGGGCCAAGAGACCCAGTACTTC. Amino acids: CSVYSGQETQYF.

This sequence joins TRBV7-6 and TRBJ2-7, with TRBD1 as a possible D gene (5 bases). CDR3 length: 14 amino acids. The germline V and J ends were trimmed by 3 bases and 3 bases, with 12 bases remaining between them. Germline V lookup: CDR1 SGHVS, CDR2 FNYEAQ. Here the CDR3 reads CASSFGQPIYEQYF. The CDR3 DNA follows: TGTGCCAGCAGCTTCGGACAACCCATCTACGAGCAGTACTTC.

This clone was found a few times. The V call is TRBV30, the J call TRBJ2-7, with TRBD2 matching 7 bases. Trimming took 0 bases from V and 5 from J; bases not matched to a gene: 16. The germline V gene encodes CDR1 GTSNPN and CDR2 SVGIG (reference sequence). This CDR3 contains 17 residues. The DNA for the CDR3 is TGTGCCTGGAGTGTACAACCCCTGCCTAGCGGCACCAACGAGCAGTACTTC. It specifies CAWSVQPLPSGTNEQYF. Variable domain in full (rest from reference TRBV30 and TRBJ2-7): SQTIHQWPATLVQPVGSPLSLECTVEGTSNPNLYWYRQAAGRGLQLLFYSVGIGQISSEVPQNLSASRPQDRQFILSSKKLLLSDSGFYLCAWSVQPLPSGTNEQYFGPGTRLTVT.

This clone was detected only a few times. This sequence joins TRBV29-1 and TRBJ2-7; D is ambiguous. The germline CDR1 and CDR2 sequences are SQVTM and ANQGSEA. Trimming left V 5 bases short and J 0 bases short, with 5 bases between. This CDR3 spans 11 amino acids. The CDR3 sequence: CSVKLSYEQYF. For the CDR3, the DNA is TGCAGCGTTAAACTCTCCTACGAGCAGTACTTC.

Here the CDR3 DNA reads TGTGCCAGCAGCTTATGGGGGACGGGTGAAAAACTGTTTTTT. The encoded protein is CASSLWGTGEKLFF. The V and J genes are TRBV7-2 and TRBJ1-4; the D gene is possibly TRBD1 (5 bases). CDR1 is SGHTA and CDR2 is FQGNSA in the germline V gene. This CDR3 has 14 residues. Trimming pared 2 bases from V and 7 bases from J, leaving 11 bases between.

This chain connects TRBV2 to TRBJ2-3; no firm D call. Trimming removed 4 bases from V and 6 bases from J, with 11 bases in between. CDR3 length: 13 residues. CDR1 and CDR2 (germline): SNHLY, FYNNEI. CDR3 in DNA: TGTGCCAGCAGTGTTATAGGTTACGATACGCAGTATTTT. This codes for CASSVIGYDTQYF.

The genes are TRBV30 and TRBJ2-5; the match to TRBD2 covers 8 bases. V shed 8 bases and J 4 bases; nucleotides not matched to a gene: 9. CDR3 length equals 13 residues. Germline CDR1 is GTSNPN and CDR2 is SVGIG (reference sequence). In nucleotides, the CDR3 is TGTGCCGCCACGGGGGGGAGAGGAGAGACCCAGTACTTC. Amino acid sequence: CAATGGRGETQYF.

This chain links TRBV9 with TRBJ2-1; possible D gene TRBD2, 6 bases. In germline, CDR1 is SGDLS, CDR2 YYNGEE. V lost 1 base to trimming and J lost 12 bases, with 14 bases between them. The CDR3 contains 13 residues. In DNA form, the CDR3 reads TGTGCCAGCAGCGTATCGGTCGGGGGAGGGCAGTTCTTC. The encoded protein is CASSVSVGGGQFF.

This chain connects TRBV15 to TRBJ2-5, with TRBD1 as a possible D gene (5 bases). Looked up from germline, CDR1 is LNHNV and CDR2 is YYDKDF (reference sequence). Trimming shortened V by 0 bases and J by 0 bases, and 14 bases separated the two germline ends. The CDR3 runs 17 residues. CDR3 sequence: CATSREVDKPYQETQYF. CDR3 nucleotide sequence: TGTGCCACCAGCAGAGAAGTGGACAAACCGTACCAAGAGACCCAGTACTTC.